This T cell receptor beta chain is from a study of blood T cells in healthy people across ages. The CDR3 totals 15 residues. Germline V gene data show CDR1 as LGHNA and CDR2 as YSLEER. V shed 0 bases and J shed 8 bases, with 15 bases lying between them. Together with a sample-barcoded 5' primer, a J-beta primer mix was included in a second PCR lasting roughly 7 to 11 cycles. TCRdb re-analysed the 5' RACE reads in MiXCR, keeping a single row per CDR3 protein. The repertoire holds 850,000 to 950,000 distinct CDR3 sequences, with under 35% as singletons. This TCR came from a woman of 80 years or more in good health. The rearrangement uses TRBV4-3 and TRBJ2-3; the D is unclear. The specimen was blood. The CDR3, as DNA: TGCGCCAGCAGCCAAGAGGCCCGAGTCACCTCTACGCAGTATTTT. Residues: CASSQEARVTSTQYF.